A few counts support the clone carrying this T cell receptor beta chain. The data stem from a study of blood T cell repertoires in COVID-19. Clones were sequenced by immunoSEQ multiplex PCR, and TCRdb holds only the in-frame ones, with some missing. This sample has about 110,000 clones, with about 91% found just once. This TCR was sampled from a man in his fifties with active or convalescent COVID-19. Material: peripheral blood.

CDR3 nucleotide sequence: TGTGCCAGCAGCTTGACCCCGGAGGGGAACACTGAAGCTTTCTTT. This encodes CASSLTPEGNTEAFF. The V and J genes are TRBV7-2 and TRBJ1-1, with no clear D. Germline CDR1 reads SGHTA; CDR2 reads FQGNSA. The CDR3 has 15 amino acids. V was shortened by 3 bases and J by 1 base, with 12 bases between the two germline ends.